The source of this T cell receptor (beta chain) is a study of blood T cell repertoires in COVID-19 (dated by TCRdb to 2018 to 2020). Some background on the complete study: Collaborator samples came from the United States, Italy and Spain and covered acute and convalescent phases of COVID-19. Deeply sampled blood TCRbeta repertoires from subjects exposed to, actively infected with, or recovered from COVID-19 were included in the dataset. The repertoires were released in a freely available public database intended as a resource for research on the immune response to SARS-CoV-2. The sample metadata nearly always contained a de-identified subject ID, COVID-19 status, age in years and sex. The material from the prospective study consisted of cDNA or gDNA derived from T cells, B-cell-depleted T cells, or PBMCs. The samples were drawn from the first 160 participants of the ongoing ImmuneRACE study and from 1,254 subjects provided by 6 global collaborators. Where HLA class I and class II types were available, the types were taken from metadata supplied by the sample provider, not from assay-based typing. Study-level results and caveats: The amount of clinical and demographic metadata varied by source and participant and was provided uncurated.

TCRbeta CDR3 regions were amplified from genomic DNA by means of the immunoSEQ Assay, a bias-controlled multiplex PCR. On the study's bioinformatics: The number of nucleated cells in each sample was estimated from the amplification of reference gene primers within the assay. Sequence reads were collapsed and filtered to measure the absolute abundance of every unique TCRbeta CDR3 rearrangement. For each sample, productive Simpson clonality was calculated by taking the square root of Simpson's diversity index across productive rearrangements. TCRdb carries this immuneACCESS record with in-frame sequences only. Its versions omit some clonotypes, under half of them owing to an unresolved V gene in the studies checked, with the rest unexplained. V and J calls and clone size are given by that table; D and trimming were obtained from the DNA. For this sample the table gives just over 30,000 clones, of which around 92% were detected only once. The top ten clonotypes cover around 0.55% of the sample.

CDR3 length: 15 amino acids, cysteine to phenylalanine. Solely the CDR3 DNA is kept, with 45 bases framed from the first base. The germline V gene supplies CDR1 LGHNT and CDR2 FRNRAP. From V the trimming removes 5 bases and from J it removes 0 bases, while the gene matches leave 6 bases of the junction unaccounted for. With regard to this clone: Its antigen is currently not known. Base qualities are missing; no much larger clone stands one base away.

Each collaborating institution followed its own protocols to collect whole blood in K2EDTA tubes. For TCRbeta analysis, collaborators shipped samples in one of three forms: frozen whole blood, isolated PBMCs, or DNA extracted from either of those sample types. The chain joins TRBV12-5 to TRBJ2-5, with TRBD1 matching 7 junction bases. The source material was peripheral blood. The clonotype comes from a woman aged 40-49 years with active or convalescent COVID-19. The CDR3 region reads CASGPGDSDQETQYF. The DNA sequence follows: TGTGCTAGTGGTCCCGGGGACAGCGACCAAGAGACCCAGTACTTC.